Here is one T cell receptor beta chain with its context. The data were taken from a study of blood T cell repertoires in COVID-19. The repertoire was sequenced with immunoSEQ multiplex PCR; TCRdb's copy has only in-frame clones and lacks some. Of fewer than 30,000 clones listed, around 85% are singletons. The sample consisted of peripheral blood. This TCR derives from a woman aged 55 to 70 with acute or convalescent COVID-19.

The CDR3 loop reads CATRMTGDTGELFF. The DNA of the CDR3 is TGTGCCACCCGAATGACAGGAGACACCGGGGAGCTGTTTTTT. V is TRBV6-5 and J is TRBJ2-2; D might be TRBD1 (6 bases). V was pared by 10 bases and J by 3 bases, with 15 bases between. Germline V CDR1 and CDR2: MNHEY, SVGAGI. This CDR3 spans 14 amino acids.